The table lists the clone carrying this TCR beta chain with a few counts. Its antigen is currently unknown. These data are taken from a study of identical twins. Findings and limits, study-wide: Those out-of-frame alpha sequences shared by twins showed an excess of low generation probability. Twins' surplus sharing was weaker for beta out-of-frame sequences.

This CDR3 has 12 amino acids. Germline lookup yields CDR1 SQVTM and CDR2 ANQGSEA. V was cut by 7 bases and J by 0 bases, with 7 bases left in between. From the 5' RACE reads, TCRdb called clonotypes with MiXCR, one entry per CDR3 protein. In the table there are 700,000 or so distinct CDR3 sequences, under 9% of which are singletons. The sample was also reused in another study, on yellow fever vaccine responses in identical twins.

The sample taken for sequencing was PBMCs. This chain connects TRBV29-1 to TRBJ2-1; D ambiguous. The source is a woman aged 18-29 years in good health. The CDR3 DNA sequence: TGCAGCGCGACCTACTCCTACAATGAGCAGTTCTTC. It translates to CSATYSYNEQFF.